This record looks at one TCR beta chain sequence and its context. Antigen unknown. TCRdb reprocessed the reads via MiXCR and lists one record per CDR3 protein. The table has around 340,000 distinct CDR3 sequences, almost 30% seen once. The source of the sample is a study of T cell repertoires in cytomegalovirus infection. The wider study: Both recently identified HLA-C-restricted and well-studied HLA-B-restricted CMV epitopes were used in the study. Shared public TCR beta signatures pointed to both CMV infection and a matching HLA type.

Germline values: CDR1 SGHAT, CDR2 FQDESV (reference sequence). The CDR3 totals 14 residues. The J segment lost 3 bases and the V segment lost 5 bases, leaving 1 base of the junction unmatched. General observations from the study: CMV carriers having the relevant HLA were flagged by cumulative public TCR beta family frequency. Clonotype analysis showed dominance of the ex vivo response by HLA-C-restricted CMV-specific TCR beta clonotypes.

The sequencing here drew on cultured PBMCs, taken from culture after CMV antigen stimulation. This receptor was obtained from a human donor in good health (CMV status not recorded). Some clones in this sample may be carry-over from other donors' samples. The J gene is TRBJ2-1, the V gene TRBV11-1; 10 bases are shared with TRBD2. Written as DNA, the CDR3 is TGTGCCAGCAGCCCTAGCGGGGGCTACAATGAGCAGTTCTTC. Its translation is CASSPSGGYNEQFF.